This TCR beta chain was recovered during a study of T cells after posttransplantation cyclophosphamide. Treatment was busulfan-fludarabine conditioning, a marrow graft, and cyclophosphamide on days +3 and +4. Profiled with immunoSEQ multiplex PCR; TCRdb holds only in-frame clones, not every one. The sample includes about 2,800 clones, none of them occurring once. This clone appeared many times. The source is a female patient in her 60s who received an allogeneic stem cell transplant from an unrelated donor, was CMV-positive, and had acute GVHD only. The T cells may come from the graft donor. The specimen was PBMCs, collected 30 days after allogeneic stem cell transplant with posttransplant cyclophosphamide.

This CDR3 is CAISSSVNTEAFF. In DNA, the CDR3 is TGTGCCATCAGTTCTTCGGTGAACACTGAAGCTTTCTTT. This chain connects TRBV10-3 to TRBJ1-1, with D unclear. CDR3 length: 13 amino acids. V lost 5 bases, J lost 0 bases, and 7 bases lay in between. CDR1 is ENHRY, CDR2 SYGVKD, per germline.